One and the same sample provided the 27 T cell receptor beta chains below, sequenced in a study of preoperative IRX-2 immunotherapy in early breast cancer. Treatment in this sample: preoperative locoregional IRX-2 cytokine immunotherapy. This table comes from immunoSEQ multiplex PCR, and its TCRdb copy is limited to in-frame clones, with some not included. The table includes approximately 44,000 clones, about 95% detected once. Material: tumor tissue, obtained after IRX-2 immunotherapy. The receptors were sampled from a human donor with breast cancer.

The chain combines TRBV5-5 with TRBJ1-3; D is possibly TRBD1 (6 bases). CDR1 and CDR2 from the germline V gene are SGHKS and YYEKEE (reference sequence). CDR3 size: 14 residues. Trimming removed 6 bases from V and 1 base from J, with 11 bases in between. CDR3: CASTQGRSGNTIYF. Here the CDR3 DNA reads TGTGCCAGCACCCAGGGGAGGTCTGGAAACACCATATATTTT.

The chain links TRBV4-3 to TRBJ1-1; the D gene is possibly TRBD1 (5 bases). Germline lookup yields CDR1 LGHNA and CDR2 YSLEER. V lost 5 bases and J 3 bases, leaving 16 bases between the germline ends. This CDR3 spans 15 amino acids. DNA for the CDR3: TGCGCCAGCAGCAGGACCAGGGTCTTGTACACTGAAGCTTTCTTT. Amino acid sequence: CASSRTRVLYTEAFF.

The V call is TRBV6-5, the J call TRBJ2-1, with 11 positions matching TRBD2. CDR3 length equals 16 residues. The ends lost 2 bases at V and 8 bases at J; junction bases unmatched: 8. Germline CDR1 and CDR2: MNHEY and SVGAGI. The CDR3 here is CASSYGASGGSDEQFF. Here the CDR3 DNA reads TGTGCCAGCAGTTACGGTGCTAGCGGGGGGTCGGATGAGCAGTTCTTC.

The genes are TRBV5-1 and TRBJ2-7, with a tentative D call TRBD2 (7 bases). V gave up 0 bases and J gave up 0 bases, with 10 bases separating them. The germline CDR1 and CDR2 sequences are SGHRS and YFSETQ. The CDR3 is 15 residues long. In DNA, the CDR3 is TGCGCCAGCAGCTTGGAGGGGGGGCACTCCTACGAGCAGTACTTC. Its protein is CASSLEGGHSYEQYF.

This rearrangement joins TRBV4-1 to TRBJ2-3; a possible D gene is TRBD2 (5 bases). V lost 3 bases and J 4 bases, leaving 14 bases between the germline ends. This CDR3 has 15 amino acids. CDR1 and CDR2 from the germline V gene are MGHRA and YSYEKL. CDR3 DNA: TGCGCCAGCAGCCATAACTCAGGAGGCGCAGATACGCAGTATTTT. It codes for CASSHNSGGADTQYF.

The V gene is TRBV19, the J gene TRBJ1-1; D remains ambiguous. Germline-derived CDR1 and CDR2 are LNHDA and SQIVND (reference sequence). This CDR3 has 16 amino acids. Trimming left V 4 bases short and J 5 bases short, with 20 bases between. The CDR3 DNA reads TGTGCCAGTAGTAGTCTAAGGCGGGGTGGGAGGACTGAAGCTTTCTTT. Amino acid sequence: CASSSLRRGGRTEAFF.

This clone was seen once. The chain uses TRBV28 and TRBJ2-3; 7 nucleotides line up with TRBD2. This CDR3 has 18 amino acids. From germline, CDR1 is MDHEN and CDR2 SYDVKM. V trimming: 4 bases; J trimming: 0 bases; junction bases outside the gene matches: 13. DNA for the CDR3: TGTGCCAGCAGTTCCCTAGGCGGGAGAAGATCTAGCACAGATACGCAGTATTTT. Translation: CASSSLGGRRSSTDTQYF.

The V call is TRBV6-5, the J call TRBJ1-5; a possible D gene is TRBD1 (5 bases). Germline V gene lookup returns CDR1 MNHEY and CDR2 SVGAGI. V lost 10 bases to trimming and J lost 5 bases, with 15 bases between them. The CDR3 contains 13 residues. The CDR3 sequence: CAISQGADQPQHF. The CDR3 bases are TGTGCCATCAGCCAGGGAGCGGATCAGCCCCAGCATTTT.

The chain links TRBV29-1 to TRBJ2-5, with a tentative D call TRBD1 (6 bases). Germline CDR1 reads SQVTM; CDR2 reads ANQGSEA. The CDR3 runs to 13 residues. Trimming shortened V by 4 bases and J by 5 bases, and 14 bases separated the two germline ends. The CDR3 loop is CSVVGTGWETQYF. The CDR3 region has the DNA TGCAGCGTTGTGGGTACAGGGTGGGAGACCCAGTACTTC.

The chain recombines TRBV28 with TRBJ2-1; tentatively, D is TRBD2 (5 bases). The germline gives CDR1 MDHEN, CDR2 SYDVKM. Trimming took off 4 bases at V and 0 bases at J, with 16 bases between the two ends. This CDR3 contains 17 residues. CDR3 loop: CASSSLSGRSSYNEQFF. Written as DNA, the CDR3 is TGTGCCAGCAGTTCGCTAAGCGGAAGGAGCTCCTACAATGAGCAGTTCTTC.

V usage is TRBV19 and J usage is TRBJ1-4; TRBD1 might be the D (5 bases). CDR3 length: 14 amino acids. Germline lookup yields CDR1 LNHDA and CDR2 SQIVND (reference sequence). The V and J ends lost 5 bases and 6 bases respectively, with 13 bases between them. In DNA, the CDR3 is TGTGCCAGTAGTTGGGACGGCCCGTATGAAAAACTGTTTTTT. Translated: CASSWDGPYEKLFF.

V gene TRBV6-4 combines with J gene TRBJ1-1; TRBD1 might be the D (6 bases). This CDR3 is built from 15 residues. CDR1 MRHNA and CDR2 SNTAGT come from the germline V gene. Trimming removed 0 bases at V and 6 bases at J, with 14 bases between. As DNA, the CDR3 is TGTGCCAGCAGTGACTCTGGAGGAGGGGGTGCTGAAGCTTTCTTT. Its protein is CASSDSGGGGAEAFF.

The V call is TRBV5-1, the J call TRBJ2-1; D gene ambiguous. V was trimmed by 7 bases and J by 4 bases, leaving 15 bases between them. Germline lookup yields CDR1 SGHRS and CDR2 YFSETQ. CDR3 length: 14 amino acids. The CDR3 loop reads CASGDLLGYNEQFF. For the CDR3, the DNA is TGCGCCAGCGGGGATCTGCTCGGGTACAATGAGCAGTTCTTC.

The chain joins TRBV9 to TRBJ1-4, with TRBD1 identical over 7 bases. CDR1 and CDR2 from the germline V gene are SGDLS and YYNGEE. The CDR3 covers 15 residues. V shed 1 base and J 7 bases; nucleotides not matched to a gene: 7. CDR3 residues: CASSVNRGVGEKLFF. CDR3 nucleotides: TGTGCCAGCAGCGTAAACAGGGGCGTGGGTGAAAAACTGTTTTTT.

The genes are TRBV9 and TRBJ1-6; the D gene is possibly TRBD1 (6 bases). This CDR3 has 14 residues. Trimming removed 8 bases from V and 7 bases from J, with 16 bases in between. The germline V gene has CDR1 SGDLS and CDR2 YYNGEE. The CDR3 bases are TGTGCCAGTGGTGGAGGGGGGTTGAATTCACCCCTCCACTTT. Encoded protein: CASGGGGLNSPLHF.

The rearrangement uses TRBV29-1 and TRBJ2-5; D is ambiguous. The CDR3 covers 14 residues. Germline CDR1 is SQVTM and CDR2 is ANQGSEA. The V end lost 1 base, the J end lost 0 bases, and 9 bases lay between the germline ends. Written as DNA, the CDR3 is TGCAGCGTTGAAGTTTACCGGTACCAAGAGACCCAGTACTTC. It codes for CSVEVYRYQETQYF. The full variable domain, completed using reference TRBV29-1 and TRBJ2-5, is SAVISQKPSRDICQRGTSLTIQCQVDSQVTMMFWYRQQPGQSLTLIATANQGSEATYESGFVIDKFPISRPNLTFSTLTVSNMSPEDSSIYLCSVEVYRYQETQYFGPGTRLLVL.

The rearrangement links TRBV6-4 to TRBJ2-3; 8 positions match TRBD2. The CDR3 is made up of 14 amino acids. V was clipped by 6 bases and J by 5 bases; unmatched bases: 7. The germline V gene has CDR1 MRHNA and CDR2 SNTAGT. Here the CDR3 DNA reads TGTGCCAGCAGCTATAGCGGGGTGGGAGATACGCAGTATTTT. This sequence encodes CASSYSGVGDTQYF.

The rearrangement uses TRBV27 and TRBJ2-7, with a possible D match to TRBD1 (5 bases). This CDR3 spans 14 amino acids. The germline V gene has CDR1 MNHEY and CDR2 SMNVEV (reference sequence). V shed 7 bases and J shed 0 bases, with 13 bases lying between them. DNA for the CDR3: TGTGCCAGCAAAGGGGCAGGGAACTCCTACGAGCAGTACTTC. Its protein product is CASKGAGNSYEQYF.

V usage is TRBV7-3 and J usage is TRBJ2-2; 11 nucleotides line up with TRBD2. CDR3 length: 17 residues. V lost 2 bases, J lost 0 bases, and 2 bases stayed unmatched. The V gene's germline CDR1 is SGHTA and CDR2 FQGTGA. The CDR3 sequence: CASSLLAGGANTGELFF. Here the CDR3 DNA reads TGTGCCAGCAGCTTACTAGCGGGGGGCGCGAACACCGGGGAGCTGTTTTTT.

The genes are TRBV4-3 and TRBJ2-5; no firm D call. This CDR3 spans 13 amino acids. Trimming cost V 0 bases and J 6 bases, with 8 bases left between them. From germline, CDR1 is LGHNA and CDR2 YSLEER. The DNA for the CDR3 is TGCGCCAGCAGCCAAGAAATAGGACAGACCCAGTACTTC. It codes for CASSQEIGQTQYF.

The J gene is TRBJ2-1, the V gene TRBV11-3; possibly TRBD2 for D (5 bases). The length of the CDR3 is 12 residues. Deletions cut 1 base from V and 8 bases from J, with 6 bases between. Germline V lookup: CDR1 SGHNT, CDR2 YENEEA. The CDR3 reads CASSLVGDEQFF. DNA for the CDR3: TGTGCCAGCAGCTTAGTCGGGGATGAGCAGTTCTTC.

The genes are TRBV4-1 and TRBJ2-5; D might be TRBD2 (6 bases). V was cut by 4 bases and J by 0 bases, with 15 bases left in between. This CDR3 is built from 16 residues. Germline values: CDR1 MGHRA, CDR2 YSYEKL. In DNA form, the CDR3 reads TGCGCCAGCAGCCTACGGGGGACGCGTTACCAAGAGACCCAGTACTTC. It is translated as CASSLRGTRYQETQYF.

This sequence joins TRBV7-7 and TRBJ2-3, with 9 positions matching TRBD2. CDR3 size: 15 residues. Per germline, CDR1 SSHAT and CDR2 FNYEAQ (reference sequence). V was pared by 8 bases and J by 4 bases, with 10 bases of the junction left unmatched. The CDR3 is CASSYRGGAADTQYF. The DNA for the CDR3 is TGTGCCAGCTCCTACCGCGGGGGGGCCGCAGATACGCAGTATTTT. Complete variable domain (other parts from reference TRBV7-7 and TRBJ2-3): GAGVSQSPRYKVTKRGQDVTLRCDPISSHATLYWYQQALGQGPEFLTYFNYEAQPDKSGLPSDRFSAERPEGSISTLTIQRTEQRDSAMYRCASSYRGGAADTQYFGPGTRLTVL.

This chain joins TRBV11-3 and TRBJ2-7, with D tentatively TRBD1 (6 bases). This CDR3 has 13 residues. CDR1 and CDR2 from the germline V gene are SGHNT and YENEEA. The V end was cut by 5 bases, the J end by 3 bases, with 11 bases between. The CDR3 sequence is CASSPTGFYEQYF. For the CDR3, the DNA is TGTGCCAGCAGCCCTACAGGGTTCTACGAGCAGTACTTC.

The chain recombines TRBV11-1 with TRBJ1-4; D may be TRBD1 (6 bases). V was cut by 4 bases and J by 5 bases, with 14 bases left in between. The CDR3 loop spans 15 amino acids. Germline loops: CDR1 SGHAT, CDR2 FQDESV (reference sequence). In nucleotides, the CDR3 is TGTGCCAGCAGCTCACAGGGTGGATGGAATGAAAAACTGTTTTTT. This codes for CASSSQGGWNEKLFF. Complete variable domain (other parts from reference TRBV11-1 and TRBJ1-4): EAEVAQSPRYKITEKSQAVAFWCDPISGHATLYWYRQILGQGPELLVQFQDESVVDDSQLPKDRFSAERLKGVDSTLKIQPAELGDSAMYLCASSSQGGWNEKLFFGSGTQLSVL.

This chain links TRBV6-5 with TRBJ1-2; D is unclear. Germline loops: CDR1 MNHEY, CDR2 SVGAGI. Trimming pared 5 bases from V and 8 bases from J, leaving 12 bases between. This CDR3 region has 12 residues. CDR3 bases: TGTGCCAGCAGTCGCACAGATAGGGGCTACACCTTC. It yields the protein CASSRTDRGYTF.

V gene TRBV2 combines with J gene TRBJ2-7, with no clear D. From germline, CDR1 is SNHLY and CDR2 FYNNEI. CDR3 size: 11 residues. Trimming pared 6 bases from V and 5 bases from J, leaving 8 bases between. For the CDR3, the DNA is TGTGCCAGCAGCCGACGAGACGAGCAGTACTTC. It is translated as CASSRRDEQYF. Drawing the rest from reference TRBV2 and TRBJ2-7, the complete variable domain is EPEVTQTPSHQVTQMGQEVILRCVPISNHLYFYWYRQILGQKVEFLVSFYNNEISEKSEIFDDQFSVERPDGSNFTLKIRSTKLEDSAMYFCASSRRDEQYFGPGTRLTVT.